These 31 T cell receptor beta chains share one sample of origin, sequenced in a study of PD-L1 blockade in urothelial cancer. Regarding time point: pretreatment peripheral blood. Assay used: immunoSEQ multiplex PCR; TCRdb lists only in-frame clones, some missing. The sample has 100,000 to 150,000 clones, 65% to 85% seen once. Sequencing was performed on PBMCs, taken around atezolizumab (anti-PD-L1) treatment. The source is a man aged 45-65 years with urothelial cancer.

The CDR3 coding sequence is TGTGCCAGCAGCCTTACAGTCTCTGGAAACACCATATATTTT. Amino acid sequence: CASSLTVSGNTIYF. This chain links TRBV7-6 with TRBJ1-3; D is uncertain. The CDR3 is 14 amino acids. V shed 5 bases and J shed 0 bases, with 8 bases lying between them. Germline CDR1 is SGHVS and CDR2 is FNYEAQ.

The V and J genes are TRBV4-1 and TRBJ2-7; the match to TRBD1 covers 9 bases. After removal of 4 bases from V and 3 bases from J, the junction contained 4 bases not matched to a gene. The CDR3 is made up of 14 amino acids. The germline V gene has CDR1 MGHRA and CDR2 YSYEKL. The CDR3 nucleotides read TGCGCCAGCAGCCCCGGGACAGGGTTCTACGAGCAGTACTTC. Translation: CASSPGTGFYEQYF.

The chain couples TRBV5-1 to TRBJ2-7; 8 bases match TRBD2. V was clipped by 2 bases and J by 2 bases; unmatched bases: 6. The CDR3 loop spans 15 amino acids. The germline V gene encodes CDR1 SGHRS and CDR2 YFSETQ. The CDR3 loop is CASSFQTSVTYEQYF. CDR3 DNA: TGCGCCAGCAGCTTCCAGACTAGCGTTACCTACGAGCAGTACTTC.

In this sample, this clone turned up many times. The rearrangement uses TRBV5-4 and TRBJ2-1; TRBD2 is a possible D gene (6 bases). The CDR3 loop spans 15 amino acids. Germline CDR1 and CDR2: SGHNT and YYREEE (reference sequence). Trimming took 0 bases from V and 7 from J, leaving 14 bases between them. CDR3 DNA sequence: TGTGCCAGCAGCTTGGTGGAGGGAGGTTTTAATGAGCAGTTCTTC. Its protein product is CASSLVEGGFNEQFF.

V and J are TRBV18 and TRBJ2-2; 7 bases align to TRBD1. This CDR3 is built from 15 residues. The germline V gene encodes CDR1 KGHSH and CDR2 LQKENI. The V and J ends lost 2 bases and 3 bases, in that order; junction bases with no gene match: 3. DNA of the CDR3: TGTGCCAGCTCACCAATAGGGGGCGACACCGGGGAGCTGTTTTTT. It encodes CASSPIGGDTGELFF.

V is TRBV7-6 and J is TRBJ1-1, with unresolved D. CDR1 is SGHVS, CDR2 FNYEAQ, per germline. Between the trimmed V and J ends, which lost 1 base and 0 bases, there was a span of 12 bases. The CDR3 extends over 16 amino acids. CDR3 sequence reads: CASSLVLRQMNTEAFF. DNA for the CDR3: TGTGCCAGCAGCTTAGTTCTCCGCCAGATGAACACTGAAGCTTTCTTT. Combining the CDR3 with reference TRBV7-6 and TRBJ1-1 gives the whole variable domain GAGVSQSPRYKVTKRGQDVALRCDPISGHVSLYWYRQALGQGPEFLTYFNYEAQQDKSGLPNDRFSAERPEGSISTLTIQRTEQRDSAMYRCASSLVLRQMNTEAFFGQGTRLTVV.

The V call is TRBV29-1, the J call TRBJ1-2; 11 bases agree with TRBD1. The CDR3 loop spans 12 amino acids. Per the germline V gene, CDR1 is SQVTM and CDR2 is ANQGSEA. J gave up 7 bases and V 6 bases, and 4 bases lay outside the gene matches. The CDR3, as DNA: TGCAGCGTCGGACAGGGGGCTTCTGGCTACACCTTC. Protein: CSVGQGASGYTF.

This clone was picked up many times. V and J are TRBV29-1 and TRBJ2-3; no definite D call. Germline V gene sequence: CDR1 SQVTM, CDR2 ANQGSEA. The CDR3 spans 13 residues. Between the trimmed V and J ends, which lost 7 bases and 0 bases, there was a span of 11 bases. The CDR3 loop is CSGRHSSTDTQYF. CDR3 coding DNA: TGCAGCGGCCGACACTCTAGCACAGATACGCAGTATTTT.

The V call is TRBV19, the J call TRBJ1-5, with TRBD1 matching over 8 bases. Per the germline V gene, CDR1 is LNHDA and CDR2 is SQIVND (reference sequence). The CDR3 loop spans 14 amino acids. The ends lost 8 bases at V and 8 bases at J; junction bases unmatched: 11. CDR3 coding DNA: TGTGCCAGTTGGACAGGGCCCGGAGGGAAGCCCCAGCATTTT. Protein sequence: CASWTGPGGKPQHF. Supplemented by reference TRBV19 and TRBJ1-5, the full variable domain reads DGGITQSPKYLFRKEGQNVTLSCEQNLNHDAMYWYRQDPGQGLRLIYYSQIVNDFQKGDIAEGYSVSREKKESFPLTVTSAQKNPTAFYLCASWTGPGGKPQHFGDGTRLSIL.

This chain links TRBV15 with TRBJ2-1, with D unclear. The CDR3 is 15 residues long. Trimming took off 6 bases at V and 6 bases at J, with 18 bases between the two ends. Germline CDR1 is LNHNV and CDR2 is YYDKDF (reference sequence). CDR3 sequence (DNA): TGTGCCACCAGTAGTATAAGTTCGAGGCCCAATGAGCAGTTCTTC. Protein sequence: CATSSISSRPNEQFF.

This chain links TRBV11-3 with TRBJ2-1; 7 nucleotides agree with TRBD2. CDR3 length: 14 amino acids. Germline-derived CDR1 and CDR2 are SGHNT and YENEEA. Trimming removed 3 bases from V and 2 bases from J; junction bases left unmatched: 1. The chain's CDR3 is CASSLGGTYNEQFF. The CDR3 coding sequence is TGTGCCAGCAGCTTGGGAGGGACCTACAATGAGCAGTTCTTC. Complete variable domain (other parts from reference TRBV11-3 and TRBJ2-1): EAGVVQSPRYKIIEKKQPVAFWCNPISGHNTLYWYLQNLGQGPELLIRYENEEAVDDSQLPKDRFSAERLKGVDSTLKIQPAELGDSAVYLCASSLGGTYNEQFFGPGTRLTVL.

The chain has TRBV5-1 and TRBJ2-5, with TRBD1 identical over 8 bases. CDR3 size: 15 residues. J was trimmed by 5 bases and V by 4 bases; bases with no gene match: 10. In germline, CDR1 is SGHRS, CDR2 YFSETQ. CDR3 DNA sequence: TGCGCCAGCAGCCTAACGACAGGGGAACGGGAGACCCAGTACTTC. Encoded protein: CASSLTTGERETQYF.

This rearrangement joins TRBV5-1 to TRBJ2-5; 8 bases match TRBD2. CDR3 length equals 15 residues. Germline CDR1 and CDR2: SGHRS and YFSETQ. Trimming took 1 base from V and 4 from J; bases not matched to a gene: 6. The CDR3 coding sequence is TGCGCCAGCAGCTTGACCGCAGGACTAGCAGAGACCCAGTACTTC. It is translated as CASSLTAGLAETQYF.

The chain joins TRBV10-2 to TRBJ2-1; D unclear. This CDR3 is built from 12 residues. V lost 4 bases and J lost 6, with 7 bases in between. CDR1 is WSHSY and CDR2 is SAAADI in the germline V gene. The CDR3 nucleotides are TGCGCCAGCAGTGCAGGTAGCAATGAGCAGTTCTTC. This codes for CASSAGSNEQFF.

A remark on this clone: Germline is not matched at one junction end, which may reflect a read error. The chain has TRBV11-3 and TRBJ2-2; 7 bases fit TRBD2. From germline, CDR1 is SGHNT and CDR2 YENEEA. This CDR3 region has 17 residues. This CDR3 reads CASSLGPSGGITGELFF. CDR3 nucleotide sequence: TGTGCCAGCAGTTTAGGGCCTTCGGGAGGTATCACCGGGGAGCTGTTTTTT.

The chain employs TRBV6-1 and TRBJ2-7, with 8 bases matching TRBD1. The CDR3 contains 13 residues. Germline CDR1 reads MNHNS; CDR2 reads SASEGT. Losses at the gene ends were 6 bases for V and 3 bases for J; bases not matched to a gene: 4. In nucleotides, the CDR3 is TGTGCCAGCAGCGGACAGGGTTTCTACGAGCAGTACTTC. Translated, it gives CASSGQGFYEQYF.

J is TRBJ2-2 and V is TRBV11-3; D gene ambiguous. Germline CDR1 is SGHNT and CDR2 is YENEEA. The ends were cut back, 2 bases at V and 7 bases at J, with 5 bases in the middle. The CDR3 has 12 amino acids. This CDR3 is CASSLIVGELFF. CDR3 coding DNA: TGTGCCAGCAGCTTAATCGTCGGGGAGCTGTTTTTT.

The rearrangement links TRBV5-5 to TRBJ2-5, with 16 bases lining up with TRBD2. There are 16 residues in the CDR3. The trim removed 7 bases at V and 2 bases at J, leaving 5 bases unmatched. From germline, CDR1 is SGHKS and CDR2 YYEKEE (reference sequence). The CDR3 spells CASGGLAGGRQETQYF. The CDR3 coding sequence is TGTGCCAGCGGGGGACTAGCGGGAGGGAGGCAAGAGACCCAGTACTTC.

The CDR3 DNA follows: TGTGCCAGCAGCTTGGCCCTGGGCGCGGGATCGACAGATACGCAGTATTTT. Amino acid sequence: CASSLALGAGSTDTQYF. J is TRBJ2-3 and V is TRBV5-6; D might be TRBD2 (6 bases). V shed 0 bases and J shed 3 bases, with 17 bases lying between them. The CDR3 sequence is 17 residues long. Germline assignment: CDR1 SGHDT and CDR2 YYEEEE.

The chain uses TRBV5-1 and TRBJ2-1; possible D gene TRBD2, 5 bases. The CDR3 extends over 12 amino acids. Between the trimmed V and J ends, which lost 2 bases and 8 bases, there was a span of 8 bases. Looked up from germline, CDR1 is SGHRS and CDR2 is YFSETQ. CDR3 protein: CASSLSGDEQFF. The CDR3 nucleotides are TGCGCCAGCAGCTTAAGCGGCGATGAGCAGTTCTTC.

The CDR3 nucleotides are TGTGCCAGCCCCGCGAGTCCGGTACAGACCCAGTACTTC. Amino acid sequence: CASPASPVQTQYF. This chain connects TRBV28 to TRBJ2-5, with D unresolved. The CDR3 has 13 amino acids. Trimming took off 8 bases at V and 6 bases at J, with 16 bases between the two ends. Germline assignment: CDR1 MDHEN and CDR2 SYDVKM.

The chain couples TRBV7-3 to TRBJ2-5; 7 positions agree with TRBD2. Germline assignment: CDR1 SGHTA and CDR2 FQGTGA. After removal of 5 bases from V and 5 bases from J, the junction contained 11 bases not matched to a gene. The length of the CDR3 is 15 residues. CDR3 DNA sequence: TGTGCCAGCAGCCCATCTGGCGGGAGCTGGGAGACCCAGTACTTC. This gives the protein CASSPSGGSWETQYF.

The chain couples TRBV29-1 to TRBJ1-2; the D is unclear. The CDR3 is made up of 12 amino acids. The V end lost 4 bases, the J end lost 2 bases, and 8 bases lay between the germline ends. Germline V gene lookup returns CDR1 SQVTM and CDR2 ANQGSEA. The CDR3 loop is CSVGVTNYGYTF. The CDR3 DNA follows: TGCAGCGTTGGCGTCACGAACTATGGCTACACCTTC.

This chain uses TRBV28 with TRBJ2-7, with a tentative D call TRBD2 (5 bases). The CDR3 totals 16 residues. From germline, CDR1 is MDHEN and CDR2 SYDVKM. The V gene lost 6 bases and the J gene lost 0 bases, with 18 bases spanning the gap. The CDR3 nucleotides are TGTGCCAGCAGCCTTGATGGAGGCCAGAGCTCCTACGAGCAGTACTTC. Protein: CASSLDGGQSSYEQYF.

For this clone: The sample has other DNA sequences that encode this CDR3 too. The chain has TRBV10-3 and TRBJ2-7; 10 bases agree with TRBD1. The length of the CDR3 is 14 residues. V lost 6 bases and J lost 1; bases outside the gene matches: 3. Per the germline V gene, CDR1 is ENHRY and CDR2 is SYGVKD. CDR3 sequence reads: CAIRGQGTSYEQYF. CDR3 DNA sequence: TGTGCCATCAGGGGACAGGGGACTTCCTACGAGCAGTACTTC.

The chain uses TRBV7-8 and TRBJ2-2; D is uncertain. CDR1 SGHVS and CDR2 FQNEAQ come from the germline V gene. The CDR3 is made up of 12 amino acids. V lost 5 bases, J lost 9 bases, and 10 bases lay in between. The CDR3: CASSPISRELFF. CDR3 bases: TGTGCCAGCAGCCCTATTTCCCGGGAGCTGTTTTTT.

The chain uses TRBV12-5 and TRBJ2-3, with TRBD2 matching 10 bases. V was clipped by 8 bases and J by 7 bases; unmatched bases: 15. The CDR3 covers 16 residues. From germline, CDR1 is LGHNT and CDR2 FRNRAP. The chain's CDR3 is CASLQLRLAGANTQYF. The CDR3 DNA sequence: TGTGCTAGTCTCCAGCTACGGCTAGCGGGAGCGAATACGCAGTATTTT.

This sequence joins TRBV18 and TRBJ2-3; D may be TRBD2 (6 bases). V lost 2 bases to trimming and J lost 5 bases, with 20 bases between them. CDR3 length: 17 amino acids. Per the germline V gene, CDR1 is KGHSH and CDR2 is LQKENI. CDR3 in DNA: TGTGCCAGCTCACCAGGATTAGGGACTCTCGACCTAGATACGCAGTATTTT. It is translated as CASSPGLGTLDLDTQYF.

The CDR3 loop reads CASSAGAGGPVYGYTF. The CDR3 DNA reads TGTGCCAGCAGTGCTGGCGCGGGAGGGCCAGTCTATGGCTACACCTTC. The rearrangement uses TRBV28 and TRBJ1-2; D unresolved. V dropped 5 bases and J dropped 4 bases, with 20 bases sitting between them. CDR1 MDHEN and CDR2 SYDVKM come from the germline V gene. The CDR3 extends over 16 amino acids.

This sequence joins TRBV5-5 and TRBJ2-2, with 8 positions matching TRBD2. Losses at the gene ends were 5 bases for V and 3 bases for J; bases not matched to a gene: 15. The CDR3 has 18 amino acids. Germline V gives CDR1 SGHKS, CDR2 YYEKEE (reference sequence). The CDR3 region has the DNA TGTGCCAGCAGTTTAAGAGGAGGACTAGCAGTCTACACCGGGGAGCTGTTTTTT. It yields the protein CASSLRGGLAVYTGELFF.

The chain is built from TRBV30 and TRBJ2-3; 7 bases fit TRBD2. V shed 5 bases and J 4 bases; nucleotides not matched to a gene: 9. This CDR3 region has 14 residues. Germline V lookup: CDR1 GTSNPN, CDR2 SVGIG (reference sequence). The CDR3 nucleotides are TGTGCCTGGGGCAGCGGGGAGGGATCAGATACGCAGTATTTT. Encoded protein: CAWGSGEGSDTQYF.